The 32 T cell receptor beta chains in this list originate from one sample, sequenced in a study of Ad26.COV2.S vaccination and SARS-CoV-2 variants. The protocol was immunoSEQ multiplex PCR, while the TCRdb copy is restricted to in-frame clones and leaves out a portion. The sample yields about 410,000 clones, about nine tenths seen once. The treatment is: roughly 18 received Ad26.COV2.S at low or high dose, single or two shots; 5 received placebo; per-sample allocation not given. Sampling happened 63 days after the first vaccine or placebo injection. The sample consisted of peripheral blood, taken in a trial of Ad26.COV2.S vaccine versus placebo. The receptor source for this set is a person aged 18-60 years who received the Ad26.COV2.S COVID-19 vaccine or a placebo.

V is TRBV7-2 and J is TRBJ2-7; maybe TRBD2 (6 bases). Germline-derived CDR1 and CDR2 are SGHTA and FQGNSA. CDR3 length equals 14 residues. V dropped 6 bases and J dropped 2 bases, with 14 bases sitting between them. The CDR3 DNA follows: TGTGCCAGCAGTCCCGGGACGGGAGCCTACGAGCAGTACTTC. Translation: CASSPGTGAYEQYF.

The chain links TRBV5-1 to TRBJ1-1, with a tentative D call TRBD1 (5 bases). The CDR3 extends over 14 amino acids. CDR1 and CDR2 (germline): SGHRS, YFSETQ. The V and J ends lost 4 bases and 5 bases respectively, with 15 bases between them. The CDR3 DNA reads as TGCGCCAGCAGCCCGGGACCTACGGGGACTGAAGCTTTCTTT. Protein sequence: CASSPGPTGTEAFF.

The rearrangement links TRBV10-3 to TRBJ2-5; D may match TRBD1 or TRBD2 (5 bases each). Per the germline V gene, CDR1 is ENHRY and CDR2 is SYGVKD. Trimming removed 6 bases at V and 3 bases at J, with 11 bases between. CDR3 size: 13 residues. CDR3 amino acids: CAISRDGEETQYF. The CDR3 DNA reads TGTGCCATCAGCCGGGACGGAGAAGAGACCCAGTACTTC.

The chain employs TRBV23-1 and TRBJ1-1; D is unclear. TRBV23-1 is given ORF status, its function remaining uncertain. Trimming left V 7 bases short and J 3 bases short, with 9 bases between. CDR3 length: 12 residues. The CDR3 region is CASTPGDTEAFF. The CDR3 coding sequence is TGCGCCAGCACCCCTGGGGACACTGAAGCTTTCTTT.

Comments on this clone: The junction shows a germline mismatch at one end, possibly a read error. The chain carries TRBV4-1 and TRBJ2-7; D possibly matches TRBD1 or TRBD2 (5 bases each). There are 18 residues in the CDR3. From germline, CDR1 is MGHRA and CDR2 YSYEKL. The CDR3, as DNA: TGCGCCAGCAGCCAAATTGCCCTCGCCGCTGGTAAGTGGGACGAACAGTACTTC. This sequence encodes CASSQIALAAGKWDEQYF.

This clone has just a few counts. The gene calls are TRBV30 and TRBJ1-2; tentatively, D is TRBD1 (6 bases). The germline gives CDR1 GTSNPN, CDR2 SVGIG (reference sequence). The V gene lost 1 base and the J gene lost 2 bases, with 14 bases spanning the gap. The CDR3 spans 15 residues. CDR3 DNA: TGTGCCTGGAGTGGATACGGGGGCCAAAACTATGGCTACACCTTC. Its translation is CAWSGYGGQNYGYTF.

This chain connects TRBV7-6 to TRBJ1-1; D ambiguous. The CDR3 extends over 18 amino acids. Germline loops: CDR1 SGHVS, CDR2 FNYEAQ. Trimming cost V 3 bases and J 1 base, with 21 bases left between them. The CDR3 spells CASSLGSGPPERNTEAFF. The CDR3 region has the DNA TGTGCCAGCAGCTTGGGTTCCGGTCCCCCCGAGCGGAACACTGAAGCTTTCTTT.

This sequence joins TRBV3-1 (or the pseudogene TRBV3-2) and TRBJ2-1, with 10 bases fitting TRBD2. In germline, CDR1 is LGHDT, CDR2 YNNKEL (reference sequence). This CDR3 has 14 residues. V lost 0 bases and J lost 10; bases outside the gene matches: 3. The CDR3 DNA follows: TGTGCCAGCAGCCAAGACCGGACTAGCGGCGAGCAGTTCTTC. This encodes CASSQDRTSGEQFF.

This rearrangement joins TRBV5-1 to TRBJ1-5; no firm D call. Germline assignment: CDR1 SGHRS and CDR2 YFSETQ. Trimming took 2 bases from V and 4 from J, leaving 10 bases between them. The CDR3 totals 14 residues. The CDR3 sequence is CASSLSGINQPQHF. The CDR3 DNA is TGCGCCAGCAGCTTATCGGGAATTAATCAGCCCCAGCATTTT.

The CDR3 sequence is CASSLTRANPNYGYTF. CDR3 DNA sequence: TGTGCCAGCAGCTTAACGCGGGCTAATCCTAACTATGGCTACACCTTC. The V call is TRBV7-8, the J call TRBJ1-2; D gene unclear. The CDR3 length is 16 residues. Germline CDR1 is SGHVS and CDR2 is FQNEAQ. The V and J ends lost 2 bases and 0 bases respectively, with 13 bases between them.

The chain recombines TRBV6-5 with TRBJ1-1; 10 bases agree with TRBD1. The CDR3 runs 14 residues. Germline V gene data show CDR1 as MNHEY and CDR2 as SVGAGI. The V gene end was trimmed by 4 bases and the J gene end by 7 bases; junction bases not matched to a gene: 6. The CDR3 DNA reads TGTGCCAGCAGTTTCCAGGGACAGGGGAATGAAGCTTTCTTT. It yields the protein CASSFQGQGNEAFF.

The chain couples TRBV5-5 to TRBJ2-5; 9 bases align to TRBD1. The CDR3 has 15 residues. The germline gives CDR1 SGHKS, CDR2 YYEKEE (reference sequence). J was trimmed by 5 bases and V by 3 bases; bases with no gene match: 8. In nucleotides, the CDR3 is TGTGCCAGCAGCTGGGGGGACAGGGTATCGGAGACCCAGTACTTC. It is translated as CASSWGDRVSETQYF.

V gene TRBV27 combines with J gene TRBJ2-1, with D perhaps TRBD1 (6 bases). This CDR3 has 15 amino acids. Germline values: CDR1 MNHEY, CDR2 SMNVEV (reference sequence). V was cut by 6 bases and J by 5 bases, with 17 bases left in between. In DNA, the CDR3 is TGTGCCAGCAGACAGGGTTCGATCCCCCACAATGAGCAGTTCTTC. Translated, it gives CASRQGSIPHNEQFF.

The chain couples TRBV10-2 to TRBJ1-2, with D possibly matching TRBD1 (5 bases). V lost 0 bases and J 4 bases, leaving 15 bases between the germline ends. The CDR3 runs to 16 residues. Germline V gives CDR1 WSHSY, CDR2 SAAADI. Written as DNA, the CDR3 is TGCGCCAGCAGTGAGTCGCCTCAGGAGGGGACCTATGGCTACACCTTC. This codes for CASSESPQEGTYGYTF.

This chain uses TRBV18 with TRBJ2-1, with 13 bases matching TRBD2. The CDR3 is made up of 19 amino acids. The V gene end was trimmed by 1 base and the J gene end by 1 base; junction bases not matched to a gene: 7. The germline V gene encodes CDR1 KGHSH and CDR2 LQKENI. Here the CDR3 DNA reads TGTGCCAGCTCACCACATGGACTAGCGGGGGCCCCATCCTACAATGAGCAGTTCTTC. As protein: CASSPHGLAGAPSYNEQFF.

The chain has TRBV7-9 and TRBJ2-5; D might be TRBD2 (5 bases). Germline-derived CDR1 and CDR2 are SEHNR and FQNEAQ (reference sequence). The V end lost 2 bases, the J end lost 3 bases, and 10 bases lay between the germline ends. This CDR3 region has 14 residues. The CDR3 nucleotides are TGTGCCAGCAGCTTAAGATCGGGGAAAGAGACCCAGTACTTC. It is translated as CASSLRSGKETQYF.

The chain couples TRBV6-1 to TRBJ1-2; D gene ambiguous. CDR3 length: 14 residues. The germline gives CDR1 MNHNS, CDR2 SASEGT. V lost 1 base to trimming and J lost 3 bases, with 9 bases between them. The CDR3 nucleotides read TGTGCCAGCAGTGAAGTCGTCACCTACTATGGCTACACCTTC. Its protein product is CASSEVVTYYGYTF.

This clone was seen just once. The rearrangement joins TRBV7-8 to TRBJ1-2, with TRBD1 matching 7 bases. Trimming at V came to 2 bases and at J to 8 bases, leaving 11 bases not matched to a gene. CDR1 is SGHVS and CDR2 is FQNEAQ in the germline V gene. The CDR3 is made up of 15 amino acids. CDR3 bases: TGTGCCAGCAGCTTACGCCGGGACAGTCTATCCGGCTACACCTTC. Its protein is CASSLRRDSLSGYTF.

The chain combines TRBV30 with TRBJ1-5, with a weak D call TRBD1 (6 bases). CDR3 length: 12 residues. Trimming took 6 bases from V and 4 from J, leaving 10 bases between them. CDR1 is GTSNPN and CDR2 is SVGIG in the germline V gene (reference sequence). The CDR3 DNA sequence: TGTGCCTGCGACGGACAGAATCAGCCCCAGCATTTT. It codes for CACDGQNQPQHF.

The J gene is TRBJ2-7, the V gene TRBV7-9; D uncertain. The CDR3 totals 16 residues. In germline, CDR1 is SEHNR, CDR2 FQNEAQ (reference sequence). Trimming stripped 4 bases from V and 5 bases from J, with 21 bases between. The CDR3 bases are TGTGCCAGCAGCTCCGACGGCGATAGGTGGAACGACGAGCAGTACTTC. It codes for CASSSDGDRWNDEQYF. The whole variable domain, filled in from reference TRBV7-9 and TRBJ2-7, reads DTGVSQNPRHKITKRGQNVTFRCDPISEHNRLYWYRQTLGQGPEFLTYFQNEAQLEKSRLLSDRFSAERPKGSFSTLEIQRTEQGDSAMYLCASSSDGDRWNDEQYFGPGTRLTVT.

The sample holds a few counts of this clone. The rearrangement joins TRBV9 to TRBJ2-5; D uncertain. V gave up 3 bases and J gave up 6 bases, with 12 bases separating them. The CDR3 sequence is 13 residues long. Germline V gene data show CDR1 as SGDLS and CDR2 as YYNGEE. CDR3 protein: CASSANTKKTQYF. The CDR3 nucleotides read TGTGCCAGCAGCGCGAATACTAAAAAGACCCAGTACTTC.

As regards this clone: The sample holds other DNA sequences that translate to the same CDR3. This chain uses TRBV15 with TRBJ1-6; 9 nucleotides agree with TRBD1. J was trimmed by 7 bases and V by 1 base; bases with no gene match: 2. Germline CDR1 is LNHNV and CDR2 is YYDKDF (reference sequence). The CDR3 is 15 amino acids. The chain's CDR3 is CATSRGTGVNSPLHF. The CDR3 DNA sequence: TGTGCCACCAGCAGAGGGACAGGGGTAAATTCACCCCTCCACTTT. Supplemented by reference TRBV15 and TRBJ1-6, the full variable domain reads DAMVIQNPRYQVTQFGKPVTLSCSQTLNHNVMYWYQQKSSQAPKLLFHYYDKDFNNEADTPDNFQSRRPNTSFCFLDIRSPGLGDTAMYLCATSRGTGVNSPLHFGNGTRLTVT.

V gene TRBV5-5 combines with J gene TRBJ2-2; TRBD1 matches 8 bases. Germline V lookup: CDR1 SGHKS, CDR2 YYEKEE (reference sequence). J gave up 3 bases and V 5 bases, and 6 bases lay outside the gene matches. The CDR3 is made up of 15 amino acids. The CDR3 loop is CASSADRVDTGELFF. The DNA of the CDR3 is TGTGCCAGCAGTGCGGACAGGGTGGACACCGGGGAGCTGTTTTTT. The full variable domain, rest sourced from reference TRBV5-5 and TRBJ2-2, is DAGVTQSPTHLIKTRGQQVTLRCSPISGHKSVSWYQQVLGQGPQFIFQYYEKEERGRGNFPDRFSARQFPNYSSELNVNALLLGDSALYLCASSADRVDTGELFFGEGSRLTVL.

The chain employs TRBV30 and TRBJ1-1; D is ambiguous. From germline, CDR1 is GTSNPN and CDR2 SVGIG (reference sequence). The CDR3 runs 13 residues. The ends were cut back, 3 bases at V and 5 bases at J, with 13 bases in the middle. This chain's CDR3 is CAWRGSLRTEAFF. Here the CDR3 DNA reads TGTGCCTGGAGAGGCAGTCTGAGGACTGAAGCTTTCTTT. The full variable domain, rest sourced from reference TRBV30 and TRBJ1-1, is SQTIHQWPATLVQPVGSPLSLECTVEGTSNPNLYWYRQAAGRGLQLLFYSVGIGQISSEVPQNLSASRPQDRQFILSSKKLLLSDSGFYLCAWRGSLRTEAFFGQGTRLTVV.

The chain has TRBV5-6 and TRBJ1-2, with a possible D match to TRBD1 (5 bases). The CDR3 totals 12 residues. V was shortened by 4 bases and J by 6 bases, with 10 bases between the two germline ends. Germline V gene data show CDR1 as SGHDT and CDR2 as YYEEEE. The CDR3 DNA reads as TGTGCCAGCAGCCCCAGGGCTGATGGCTACACCTTC. This translates into CASSPRADGYTF. Full variable domain (missing parts from reference TRBV5-6 and TRBJ1-2): DAGVTQSPTHLIKTRGQQVTLRCSPKSGHDTVSWYQQALGQGPQFIFQYYEEEERQRGNFPDRFSGHQFPNYSSELNVNALLLGDSALYLCASSPRADGYTFGSGTRLTVV.

The chain has TRBV29-1 and TRBJ2-5, with D possibly being TRBD1 or TRBD2 (7 bases each). CDR1 is SQVTM, CDR2 ANQGSEA, per germline. The CDR3 length is 14 residues. V was pared by 4 bases and J by 2 bases, with 14 bases between. The CDR3 DNA is TGCAGCGTTGCAGGGGGAGGGGGTCAAGAGACCCAGTACTTC. This encodes CSVAGGGGQETQYF.

V is TRBV18 and J is TRBJ1-1, with D possibly being TRBD1 (5 bases). V was clipped by 3 bases and J by 4 bases, with 15 bases between them. The germline V gene encodes CDR1 KGHSH and CDR2 LQKENI. This CDR3 is built from 15 residues. The CDR3 is CASSPSRDEGTEAFF. The CDR3 bases are TGTGCCAGCTCACCTTCGAGGGACGAGGGCACTGAAGCTTTCTTT.

This rearrangement joins TRBV5-1 to TRBJ1-1; D is uncertain. Per the germline V gene, CDR1 is SGHRS and CDR2 is YFSETQ. Trimming removed 4 bases from V and 8 bases from J, with 12 bases in between. The CDR3 runs 12 residues. The CDR3 region is CASSASRMEAFF. The CDR3 bases are TGCGCCAGCAGCGCCTCCCGAATGGAAGCTTTCTTT. The complete variable domain, with remaining parts taken from reference TRBV5-1 and TRBJ1-1, reads KAGVTQTPRYLIKTRGQQVTLSCSPISGHRSVSWYQQTPGQGLQFLFEYFSETQRNKGNFPGRFSGRQFSNSRSEMNVSTLELGDSALYLCASSASRMEAFFGQGTRLTVV.

The rearrangement uses TRBV28 and TRBJ2-7; 7 nucleotides line up with TRBD2. CDR3 length: 14 residues. The trim removed 3 bases at V and 1 base at J, leaving 3 bases unmatched. Per the germline V gene, CDR1 is MDHEN and CDR2 is SYDVKM. The CDR3 DNA is TGTGCCAGCAGTTTGTCTAGCGGATCCTACGAGCAGTACTTC. Its protein is CASSLSSGSYEQYF.

CDR3 protein: CASSFGGPLNEQFF. The DNA for the CDR3 is TGTGCCAGCAGTTTCGGGGGGCCCCTCAATGAGCAGTTCTTC. V gene TRBV27 combines with J gene TRBJ2-1; TRBD2 is a possible D gene (7 bases). V was trimmed by 3 bases and J by 6 bases, leaving 12 bases between them. The CDR3 has 14 amino acids. Germline-derived CDR1 and CDR2 are MNHEY and SMNVEV (reference sequence).

The V and J genes are TRBV19 and TRBJ1-6; D is undetermined. The germline gives CDR1 LNHDA, CDR2 SQIVND (reference sequence). Trimming cost V 4 bases and J 6 bases, with 13 bases left between them. The CDR3 consists of 15 residues. The CDR3: CASSTLIPTNSPLHF. The DNA of the CDR3 is TGTGCCAGTAGTACTCTTATACCCACTAATTCACCCCTCCACTTT.

There are a few counts of this clone. The sample contains more than one DNA sequence encoding this CDR3. CDR3 sequence reads: CSARKETQYF. CDR3 nucleotides: TGCAGTGCTAGAAAAGAGACCCAGTACTTC. J is TRBJ2-5 and V is TRBV20-1; no clear D. Trimming took off 2 bases at V and 3 bases at J, with 1 base between the two ends. This CDR3 contains 10 residues. The germline V gene encodes CDR1 DFQATT and CDR2 SNEGSKA (reference sequence).